Here is one T cell receptor beta chain with its context. TCRdb keeps only in-frame clones here, not all; method: immunoSEQ multiplex PCR. The table records approximately 240,000 clones, around 84% of them present only once. The CDR3 is 13 amino acids. Trimming removed 3 bases at V and 4 bases at J, with 13 bases between. CDR1 is DFQATT, CDR2 SNEGSKA, per germline (reference sequence). This entry is derived from a study of blood T cell repertoires in COVID-19. This sequence originates from a woman in her sixties who had recovered from COVID-19. Sequencing was performed on peripheral blood. The V gene is TRBV20-1, the J gene TRBJ2-7; weak D call: TRBD1 (6 bases). The CDR3 sequence is CSASVQGLYEQYF. The CDR3 DNA sequence: TGCAGTGCTAGTGTACAGGGCCTTTACGAGCAGTACTTC.